This T cell receptor beta chain is from a study of T cells in Graves' hyperthyroidism and ophthalmopathy. Whole-study context: Peripheral blood draws took place at initial diagnosis, ahead of any treatment. General study points: The majority of expanded thyroid clonotypes above 0.001 also appeared in blood.

The CDR3 regions of TCR beta were amplified from RNA transcripts. When the TCR CDR3 underwent first-round RT-PCR, the HTBI primer set was used. TCRdb re-derived calls from the multiplex PCR reads in MiXCR, one entry per CDR3 protein. The table includes roughly 110,000 distinct CDR3 sequences, approximately 16% detected once. Diagnoses rested on clinical symptoms, serum thyroxine and TRAb, thyroid ultrasound and orbital computed tomography. This clonotype appeared many times. What it binds is unknown. The source material was blood. The receptor was derived from a woman in her 50s with Graves' hyperthyroidism.

The CDR3 coding sequence is TGTGCCAGCAGTAACCGGGGACAGGGGACAACTGCAACTAATGAAAAACTGTTTTTT. Amino acids: CASSNRGQGTTATNEKLFF. The chain links TRBV6-1 to TRBJ1-4, with TRBD1 identical over 10 bases. The J segment lost 0 bases and the V segment lost 5 bases, leaving 12 bases of the junction unmatched. The CDR3 is 19 amino acids. Germline CDR1 and CDR2: MNHNS and SASEGT.